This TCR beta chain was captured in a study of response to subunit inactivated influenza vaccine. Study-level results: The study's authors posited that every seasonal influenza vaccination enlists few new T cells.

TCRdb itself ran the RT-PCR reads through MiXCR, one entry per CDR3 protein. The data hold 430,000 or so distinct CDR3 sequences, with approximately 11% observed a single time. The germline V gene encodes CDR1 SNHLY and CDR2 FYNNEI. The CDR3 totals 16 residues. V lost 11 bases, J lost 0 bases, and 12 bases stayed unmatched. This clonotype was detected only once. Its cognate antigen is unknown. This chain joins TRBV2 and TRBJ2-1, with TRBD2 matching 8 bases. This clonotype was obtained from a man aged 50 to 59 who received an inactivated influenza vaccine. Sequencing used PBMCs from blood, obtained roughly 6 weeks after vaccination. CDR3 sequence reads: CALRDSGVSSYNEQFF. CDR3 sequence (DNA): TGTGCCCTCCGAGATAGCGGGGTCAGCTCCTACAATGAGCAGTTCTTC.